Following are 24 T cell receptor beta chains from one sample sequenced in a study of cytomegalovirus exposure and HLA in healthy donors. The PCR had 60 Vbeta and 13 Jbeta primers. Profiled with immunoSEQ multiplex PCR; TCRdb holds only in-frame clones, not every one. The top ten clones hold approximately 1.7% of a sample with about 140,000 clones, roughly three fifths of them seen once. The sequencing input was PBMCs. The receptors shown here come from a male donor in good health and CMV-seronegative.

The J gene is TRBJ1-5, the V gene TRBV19; D call uncertain. This CDR3 is built from 15 residues. Per germline, CDR1 LNHDA and CDR2 SQIVND (reference sequence). Trimming stripped 3 bases from V and 0 bases from J, with 9 bases between. Here the CDR3 reads CASSIGPYSNQPQHF. The CDR3 DNA is TGTGCCAGTAGTATCGGTCCGTATAGCAATCAGCCCCAGCATTTT.

The V and J genes are TRBV2 and TRBJ2-1, with TRBD2 matching over 8 bases. With 2 bases clipped from V and 6 bases from J, the junction kept 6 bases outside the gene matches. This CDR3 is 15 amino acids long. CDR1 is SNHLY, CDR2 FYNNEI, per germline. CDR3 nucleotides: TGTGCCAGCAGTGAAAACCGGGGGGGGGTCAATGAGCAGTTCTTC. Translating gives CASSENRGGVNEQFF.

This sequence joins TRBV5-8 and TRBJ1-6, with 8 bases identical to TRBD1. V dropped 2 bases and J dropped 8; count of bases not matched to a gene: 6. The CDR3 is 15 amino acids. Germline loops: CDR1 SGHTS, CDR2 YDEGEE. CDR3 protein: CASSFWTGTDSPLHF. Written as DNA, the CDR3 is TGTGCCAGCAGCTTCTGGACAGGGACGGATTCACCCCTCCACTTT. The full variable domain, rest sourced from reference TRBV5-8 and TRBJ1-6, is EAGVTQSPTHLIKTRGQQATLRCSPISGHTSVYWYQQALGLGLQFLLWYDEGEERNRGNFPPRFSGRQFPNYSSELNVNALELEDSALYLCASSFWTGTDSPLHFGNGTRLTVT.

The rearrangement uses TRBV9 and TRBJ2-1; 13 positions match TRBD2. Germline-derived CDR1 and CDR2 are SGDLS and YYNGEE. Unmatched junction bases numbered 7, after V lost 4 bases and J lost 6 bases. The CDR3 length is 16 residues. The CDR3 bases are TGTGCCAGCAGCCCAGCCACTAGCGGGGGGGCCAATGAGCAGTTCTTC. Its protein is CASSPATSGGANEQFF.

This chain connects TRBV6-5 to TRBJ1-1; D unresolved. Germline loops: CDR1 MNHEY, CDR2 SVGAGI. Trimming took off 2 bases at V and 5 bases at J, with 9 bases between the two ends. This CDR3 is 13 amino acids long. CDR3 region: CASSYGMETEAFF. The CDR3 DNA sequence: TGTGCCAGCAGTTACGGAATGGAGACTGAAGCTTTCTTT.

This clone was observed a few times. V is TRBV18 and J is TRBJ1-1; TRBD1 might be the D (6 bases). V lost 6 bases, J lost 1 base, and 15 bases lay in between. This CDR3 is built from 15 residues. Per the germline V gene, CDR1 is KGHSH and CDR2 is LQKENI. CDR3: CASSPEGVENTEAFF. In DNA form, the CDR3 reads TGTGCCAGCTCCCCCGAGGGGGTTGAGAACACTGAAGCTTTCTTT.

This clone was seen once. The same CDR3 arises from other DNA sequences in this sample as well. The rearrangement joins TRBV5-6 to TRBJ2-7, with D uncertain. The CDR3 has 13 residues. Germline V gives CDR1 SGHDT, CDR2 YYEEEE. The V gene lost 0 bases and the J gene lost 1 base, with 5 bases spanning the gap. The CDR3 loop is CASSLGSSYEQYF. DNA for the CDR3: TGTGCCAGCAGCTTGGGGAGTTCCTACGAGCAGTACTTC.

The chain is built from TRBV12-5 and TRBJ2-7; tentative D call: TRBD2 (5 bases). V dropped 5 bases and J dropped 5 bases, with 16 bases sitting between them. Germline V CDR1 and CDR2: LGHNT, FRNRAP. The CDR3 sequence is 14 residues long. The CDR3 sequence is CASGKSGSSHEQYF. The CDR3 nucleotides are TGTGCTAGTGGTAAAAGTGGGAGTAGCCACGAGCAGTACTTC.

The chain has TRBV12-5 and TRBJ2-1, with TRBD1 matching 8 bases. The CDR3 is made up of 15 amino acids. Germline-derived CDR1 and CDR2 are LGHNT and FRNRAP. Losses at the gene ends were 6 bases for V and 3 bases for J; bases not matched to a gene: 7. Here the CDR3 DNA reads TGTGCTAGTGGCCACAAGGACAGGGACTACAATGAGCAGTTCTTC. Its translation: CASGHKDRDYNEQFF. The full variable domain, in which reference TRBV12-5 and TRBJ2-1 provide the parts outside the CDR3, is DARVTQTPRHKVTEMGQEVTMRCQPILGHNTVFWYRQTMMQGLELLAYFRNRAPLDDSGMPKDRFSAEMPDATLATLKIQPSEPRDSAVYFCASGHKDRDYNEQFFGPGTRLTVL.

This clone appeared once. V usage is TRBV2 and J usage is TRBJ1-5, with a tentative D call TRBD1 (6 bases). Germline CDR1 is SNHLY and CDR2 is FYNNEI. V was pared by 2 bases and J by 1 base, with 9 bases between. The CDR3 runs to 15 residues. CDR3 bases: TGTGCCAGCAGTGAACTACAGGGAAGCAATCAGCCCCAGCATTTT. Encoded protein: CASSELQGSNQPQHF. Supplemented by reference TRBV2 and TRBJ1-5, the full variable domain reads EPEVTQTPSHQVTQMGQEVILRCVPISNHLYFYWYRQILGQKVEFLVSFYNNEISEKSEIFDDQFSVERPDGSNFTLKIRSTKLEDSAMYFCASSELQGSNQPQHFGDGTRLSIL.

The chain combines TRBV9 with TRBJ1-3; D is uncertain. CDR3 length: 16 amino acids. With 4 bases removed from V and 0 bases from J, the gap between germline ends came to 14 bases. The germline gives CDR1 SGDLS, CDR2 YYNGEE. The chain's CDR3 is CASSPKDGSSGNTIYF. The CDR3 bases are TGTGCCAGCAGCCCTAAGGACGGGAGCTCTGGAAACACCATATATTTT.

This clone turned up a few times. The rearrangement joins TRBV9 to TRBJ1-6; D possibly corresponds to TRBD1 (5 bases). The V end was cut by 4 bases, the J end by 8 bases, with 25 bases between. Germline CDR1 reads SGDLS; CDR2 reads YYNGEE. The CDR3 has 18 residues. The CDR3 loop reads CASSSGPQDSAKHSPLHF. DNA of the CDR3: TGTGCCAGCAGCTCCGGACCCCAAGACAGTGCGAAGCATTCACCCCTCCACTTT.

The rearrangement uses TRBV2 and TRBJ2-2; unclear D gene. Trimming removed 5 bases at V and 4 bases at J, with 8 bases between. Germline lookup yields CDR1 SNHLY and CDR2 FYNNEI. The CDR3 length is 13 residues. DNA for the CDR3: TGTGCCAGCAGTCGGGTCTTCACCGGGGAGCTGTTTTTT. Protein product: CASSRVFTGELFF.

The chain couples TRBV5-1 to TRBJ1-2, with D perhaps TRBD1 (6 bases). Trimming left V 3 bases short and J 6 bases short, with 15 bases between. Germline CDR1 and CDR2: SGHRS and YFSETQ. This CDR3 is 14 amino acids long. DNA for the CDR3: TGCGCCAGCAGCTCCGCCCAGGACAGTCATGGCTACACCTTC. As protein: CASSSAQDSHGYTF. Using reference TRBV5-1 and TRBJ1-2 for the parts outside the CDR3, the full variable domain is KAGVTQTPRYLIKTRGQQVTLSCSPISGHRSVSWYQQTPGQGLQFLFEYFSETQRNKGNFPGRFSGRQFSNSRSEMNVSTLELGDSALYLCASSSAQDSHGYTFGSGTRLTVV.

The gene calls are TRBV7-2 and TRBJ1-1; D is ambiguous. This CDR3 is 14 amino acids long. Germline CDR1 is SGHTA and CDR2 is FQGNSA. V lost 5 bases to trimming and J lost 0 bases, with 10 bases between them. CDR3 nucleotides: TGTGCCAGCAGCCTACAGAGCATGAACACTGAAGCTTTCTTT. It encodes CASSLQSMNTEAFF. The full variable domain, its missing parts supplied by reference TRBV7-2 and TRBJ1-1, is GAGVSQSPSNKVTEKGKDVELRCDPISGHTALYWYRQSLGQGLEFLIYFQGNSAPDKSGLPSDRFSAERTGGSVSTLTIQRTQQEDSAVYLCASSLQSMNTEAFFGQGTRLTVV.

The chain has TRBV2 and TRBJ1-5, with 7 bases matching TRBD1. Trimming removed 7 bases from V and 0 bases from J; junction bases left unmatched: 3. Germline assignment: CDR1 SNHLY and CDR2 FYNNEI. The CDR3 is 14 residues long. In DNA, the CDR3 is TGTGCCAGCAATACAGGGGTTAGCAATCAGCCCCAGCATTTT. Its protein is CASNTGVSNQPQHF. Full variable domain (missing parts from reference TRBV2 and TRBJ1-5): EPEVTQTPSHQVTQMGQEVILRCVPISNHLYFYWYRQILGQKVEFLVSFYNNEISEKSEIFDDQFSVERPDGSNFTLKIRSTKLEDSAMYFCASNTGVSNQPQHFGDGTRLSIL.

V gene TRBV5-1 combines with J gene TRBJ2-5; TRBD2 is a possible D gene (6 bases). The CDR3 is 15 residues long. CDR1 and CDR2 from the germline V gene are SGHRS and YFSETQ. V was shortened by 4 bases and J by 2 bases, with 15 bases between the two germline ends. CDR3 DNA: TGCGCCAGCAGCCCGGGAGCAGGGCCGCAAGAGACCCAGTACTTC. Translation gives CASSPGAGPQETQYF.

This clone was seen a handful of times. The rearrangement uses TRBV5-1 and TRBJ2-1, with 8 bases lining up with TRBD1. V shed 1 base and J 9 bases; nucleotides not matched to a gene: 3. Germline values: CDR1 SGHRS, CDR2 YFSETQ. The CDR3 loop spans 13 amino acids. The CDR3 DNA follows: TGCGCCAGCAGCTTGCCAGGGGGCGGTGAGCAGTTCTTC. Translating it yields CASSLPGGGEQFF.

The J gene is TRBJ2-1, the V gene TRBV7-2; possibly TRBD1 for D (5 bases). Germline loops: CDR1 SGHTA, CDR2 FQGNSA. Trimming shortened V by 1 base and J by 7 bases, and 8 bases separated the two germline ends. This CDR3 contains 13 residues. The CDR3 loop reads CASSLVKGNEQFF. The CDR3 DNA follows: TGTGCCAGCAGCTTAGTCAAGGGGAATGAGCAGTTCTTC.

The chain employs TRBV7-3 and TRBJ2-3; 7 nucleotides line up with TRBD1. Per germline, CDR1 SGHTA and CDR2 FQGTGA. The ends lost 2 bases at V and 0 bases at J; junction bases unmatched: 5. CDR3 length: 16 residues. The CDR3 here is CASSLGTASSTDTQYF. The CDR3 nucleotides read TGTGCCAGCAGCTTAGGGACAGCCTCGAGCACAGATACGCAGTATTTT.

This chain uses TRBV6-5 with TRBJ1-4, with D tentatively TRBD1 (6 bases). Trimming pared 7 bases from V and 7 bases from J, leaving 16 bases between. The CDR3 covers 14 residues. The germline V gene encodes CDR1 MNHEY and CDR2 SVGAGI. The CDR3 loop reads CASKRQDISEKLFF. The CDR3 coding sequence is TGTGCCAGCAAACGACAGGATATATCTGAAAAACTGTTTTTT.

There are a few counts of this clone. The V and J genes are TRBV5-1 and TRBJ2-3; 7 bases fit TRBD2. There are 15 residues in the CDR3. J gave up 2 bases and V 3 bases, and 6 bases lay outside the gene matches. Per the germline V gene, CDR1 is SGHRS and CDR2 is YFSETQ. The CDR3: CASSYTAGSTDTQYF. The CDR3 DNA follows: TGCGCCAGCAGCTATACAGCGGGGTCCACAGATACGCAGTATTTT.

The V call is TRBV30, the J call TRBJ1-2; TRBD1 might be the D (6 bases). The CDR3 extends over 10 amino acids. The germline gives CDR1 GTSNPN, CDR2 SVGIG (reference sequence). V shed 5 bases and J shed 6 bases, with 7 bases lying between them. The CDR3 coding sequence is TGTGCCTGGTACAGGGATGGCTACACCTTC. This encodes CAWYRDGYTF. Based on the CDR3 plus reference TRBV30 and TRBJ1-2, the full variable domain is SQTIHQWPATLVQPVGSPLSLECTVEGTSNPNLYWYRQAAGRGLQLLFYSVGIGQISSEVPQNLSASRPQDRQFILSSKKLLLSDSGFYLCAWYRDGYTFGSGTRLTVV.

Of note for this clone: The limits of the CDR3 on the DNA are not certain, so only TCRdb's listed CDR3 is given. The chain carries TRBV21-1 and TRBJ1-3; the table names TRBD1, a call not compared with the DNA. TRBV21-1 is reported as a pseudogene. The CDR3 adds up to 24 amino acids, both ends counted. CDR3 in amino acids: CASSKEFVPQDRGGCWGSGNTIYF.